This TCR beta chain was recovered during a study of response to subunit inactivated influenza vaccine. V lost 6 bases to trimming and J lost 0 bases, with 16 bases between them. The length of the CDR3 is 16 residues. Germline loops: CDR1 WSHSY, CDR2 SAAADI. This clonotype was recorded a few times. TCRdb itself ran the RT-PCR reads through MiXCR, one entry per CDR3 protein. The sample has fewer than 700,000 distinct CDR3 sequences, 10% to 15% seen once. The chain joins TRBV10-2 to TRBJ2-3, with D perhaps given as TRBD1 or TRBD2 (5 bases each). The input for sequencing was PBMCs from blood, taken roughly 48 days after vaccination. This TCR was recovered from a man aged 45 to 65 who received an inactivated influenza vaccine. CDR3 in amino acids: CASSSGPSTSTDTQYF. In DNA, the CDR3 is TGCGCCAGCAGCTCGGGACCTTCAACTAGCACAGATACGCAGTATTTT.